What follows are 30 T cell receptor beta chains derived from one specimen sequenced in a study of shared clonotypes between healthy human individuals. The naive CD8 subset, CD45RO-negative cells positively selected for CCR7, excluded terminally differentiated effector memory CD45RA+ cells. Data came from immunoSEQ multiplex PCR; TCRdb stores just in-frame clones and leaves some out. This sample yields 2 million or so clones, of which about 95% are seen a single time; 0.9% to 1.3% belongs to the top ten. The material sequenced was naive CD8+ T cells sorted from blood. These receptors all come from a man in his late teens or twenties in good health.

The sample holds one count of this clone. The chain links TRBV5-1 to TRBJ2-7; 9 positions agree with TRBD2. The CDR3 extends over 15 amino acids. The trim removed 0 bases at V and 4 bases at J, leaving 5 bases unmatched. Germline V lookup: CDR1 SGHRS, CDR2 YFSETQ. CDR3 sequence: CASSLEASGAYEQYF. The CDR3 DNA follows: TGCGCCAGCAGCTTGGAGGCTAGCGGGGCATACGAGCAGTACTTC.

Comment on this clone: The sample has other DNA sequences that encode this CDR3 too. CDR3 region: CASSPDYNEQFF. In nucleotides, the CDR3 is TGCGCCAGCAGCCCCGACTACAATGAGCAGTTCTTC. The genes are TRBV5-1 and TRBJ2-1; unclear D gene. Trimming stripped 4 bases from V and 3 bases from J, with 5 bases between. Germline V gives CDR1 SGHRS, CDR2 YFSETQ. The CDR3 has 12 amino acids.

This chain joins TRBV4-2 and TRBJ2-5, with TRBD2 matching over 7 bases. The V gene end was trimmed by 4 bases and the J gene end by 2 bases; junction bases not matched to a gene: 10. Germline CDR1 reads LGHNA; CDR2 reads YNFKEQ. This CDR3 has 16 amino acids. CDR3 loop: CASSPRRDYRQETQYF. The CDR3 coding sequence is TGTGCCAGCAGCCCCCGCCGGGACTATCGACAAGAGACCCAGTACTTC.

The CDR3 spells CASSSVQRTTYEQYF. CDR3 DNA: TGTGCCAGCAGTTCTGTACAGCGAACAACCTACGAGCAGTACTTC. The gene calls are TRBV27 and TRBJ2-7; D unclear. The CDR3 has 15 residues. Trimming took 4 bases from V and 2 from J, leaving 15 bases between them. Germline V lookup: CDR1 MNHEY, CDR2 SMNVEV (reference sequence).

The J gene is TRBJ2-4, the V gene TRBV21-1. TRBV21-1 is termed a pseudogene. The CDR3 has 12 amino acids. The CDR3 here is CASSNSAGLQYF. The CDR3 nucleotides read TGTGCCAGCAGCAACTCAGCCGGCCTTCAGTACTTC.

The table lists this clone with a count of one. This rearrangement joins TRBV4-1 to TRBJ2-7; TRBD1 matches at 8 bases. The junction had 10 bases not matched to a gene; V was cut back by 5 bases and J by 1 base. The CDR3 runs 16 residues. Germline lookup yields CDR1 MGHRA and CDR2 YSYEKL. CDR3 region: CASSSPRGQASYEQYF. CDR3 DNA sequence: TGCGCCAGCAGCTCACCCCGGGGACAGGCGTCCTACGAGCAGTACTTC.

V is TRBV30 and J is TRBJ2-5, with 9 bases matching TRBD2. The CDR3 has 15 residues. Germline CDR1 GTSNPN, CDR2 SVGIG (reference sequence). V lost 3 bases and J lost 2; bases outside the gene matches: 7. The CDR3 nucleotides are TGTGCCTGGAGCATAGGTAGCGGGGGACAAGAGACCCAGTACTTC. This encodes CAWSIGSGGQETQYF.

The chain is built from TRBV29-1 and TRBJ1-2, with 7 bases matching TRBD1. The junction had 10 bases not matched to a gene; V was cut back by 6 bases and J by 9 bases. This CDR3 spans 12 amino acids. From germline, CDR1 is SQVTM and CDR2 ANQGSEA. The CDR3 nucleotides read TGCAGCGTGGAGGAAGGGGGCCGGAGCTACACCTTC. It codes for CSVEEGGRSYTF.

The V gene is TRBV29-1, the J gene TRBJ2-7; 8 bases map to TRBD1. The CDR3 has 13 residues. Germline V CDR1 and CDR2: SQVTM, ANQGSEA. V dropped 3 bases and J dropped 2; count of bases not matched to a gene: 3. The CDR3 sequence is CSVEGQETYEQYF. DNA of the CDR3: TGCAGCGTTGAGGGACAGGAGACCTACGAGCAGTACTTC.

V and J are TRBV5-1 and TRBJ1-4, with unresolved D. Trimming took 0 bases from V and 3 from J, leaving 15 bases between them. CDR3 length: 17 amino acids. Germline values: CDR1 SGHRS, CDR2 YFSETQ. CDR3 sequence reads: CASSLGRGLRANEKLFF. CDR3 sequence (DNA): TGCGCCAGCAGCTTGGGGCGCGGGTTAAGGGCTAATGAAAAACTGTTTTTT. Together with reference TRBV5-1 and TRBJ1-4, the CDR3 gives the full variable domain: KAGVTQTPRYLIKTRGQQVTLSCSPISGHRSVSWYQQTPGQGLQFLFEYFSETQRNKGNFPGRFSGRQFSNSRSEMNVSTLELGDSALYLCASSLGRGLRANEKLFFGSGTQLSVL.

This sequence joins TRBV4-3 and TRBJ2-2; D possibly uses TRBD1 or TRBD2 (6 bases each). The V end lost 4 bases, the J end lost 2 bases, and 8 bases lay between the germline ends. CDR3 length: 14 amino acids. The germline V gene has CDR1 LGHNA and CDR2 YSLEER. The CDR3 region has the DNA TGCGCCAGCAGCCTCGGGGGCAACACCGGGGAGCTGTTTTTT. Amino acid sequence: CASSLGGNTGELFF.

The chain links TRBV18 to TRBJ2-7, with a tentative D call TRBD1 (5 bases). V gave up 5 bases and J gave up 3 bases, with 8 bases separating them. The CDR3 runs 12 residues. CDR1 KGHSH and CDR2 LQKENI come from the germline V gene. The CDR3 sequence is CASSTDSYEQYF. The CDR3 region has the DNA TGTGCCAGCTCAACCGACAGCTACGAGCAGTACTTC.

V is TRBV28 and J is TRBJ2-1; 8 nucleotides match TRBD1. The germline CDR1 and CDR2 sequences are MDHEN and SYDVKM. The CDR3 is 14 residues long. Trimming took 3 bases from V and 10 from J; bases not matched to a gene: 8. The CDR3 bases are TGTGCCAGCAGTTTTCAGGGGGCGCTTGGCGAGCAGTTCTTC. Protein sequence: CASSFQGALGEQFF.

The rearrangement joins TRBV5-5 to TRBJ1-5, with D perhaps TRBD1 (5 bases). Trimming removed 0 bases from V and 2 bases from J, with 6 bases in between. The V gene's germline CDR1 is SGHKS and CDR2 YYEKEE (reference sequence). This CDR3 has 14 residues. The CDR3 sequence is CASSLEGGNQPQHF. The CDR3 DNA is TGTGCCAGCAGCTTGGAAGGGGGCAATCAGCCCCAGCATTTT.

This chain links TRBV5-8 with TRBJ2-7, with a tentative D call TRBD1 (5 bases). The V gene's germline CDR1 is SGHTS and CDR2 YDEGEE. V lost 0 bases and J lost 2, with 6 bases in between. The CDR3 loop spans 13 amino acids. CDR3 nucleotide sequence: TGTGCCAGCAGCTTGGAACAGGCCTACGAGCAGTACTTC. This encodes CASSLEQAYEQYF.

The CDR3 nucleotides are TGTGCCAGCAGCAGCCGTTCAAGCGGGGGGGACTACGAGCAGTACTTC. It specifies CASSSRSSGGDYEQYF. The chain carries TRBV27 and TRBJ2-7, with 10 bases lining up with TRBD2. This CDR3 region has 16 residues. V gave up 6 bases and J gave up 3 bases; unmatched junction bases: 11. The V gene's germline CDR1 is MNHEY and CDR2 SMNVEV (reference sequence).

The chain couples TRBV4-1 to TRBJ2-7; possibly TRBD1 for D (6 bases). Germline V lookup: CDR1 MGHRA, CDR2 YSYEKL. The CDR3 extends over 13 amino acids. V gave up 4 bases and J gave up 3 bases, with 10 bases separating them. The CDR3 sequence is CASSLDSYYEQYF. The CDR3 nucleotides read TGCGCCAGCAGCCTGGACAGTTACTACGAGCAGTACTTC.

The V and J genes are TRBV5-6 and TRBJ2-7; D gene uncertain. Germline CDR1 SGHDT, CDR2 YYEEEE. CDR3 size: 13 residues. Trimming cost V 1 base and J 2 bases, with 7 bases left between them. This CDR3 reads CASSLFNPYEQYF. CDR3 bases: TGTGCCAGCAGCTTGTTCAATCCCTACGAGCAGTACTTC.

The rearrangement joins TRBV27 to TRBJ2-1; unclear D gene. Germline-derived CDR1 and CDR2 are MNHEY and SMNVEV (reference sequence). The CDR3 covers 14 residues. Trimming cost V 3 bases and J 3 bases, with 9 bases left between them. Written as DNA, the CDR3 is TGTGCCAGCAGTTTTTATGCAGGCTACAATGAGCAGTTCTTC. As protein: CASSFYAGYNEQFF.

The gene calls are TRBV29-1 and TRBJ1-2, with TRBD1 as a possible D gene (6 bases). Trimming took off 6 bases at V and 2 bases at J, with 16 bases between the two ends. The CDR3 covers 14 residues. Germline V CDR1 and CDR2: SQVTM, ANQGSEA. The DNA for the CDR3 is TGCAGCGTGACGACAGGAAACATGAACTATGGCTACACCTTC. Translation gives CSVTTGNMNYGYTF.

V gene TRBV2 combines with J gene TRBJ2-5, with D possibly being TRBD1 or TRBD2 (5 bases each). Per germline, CDR1 SNHLY and CDR2 FYNNEI. V lost 9 bases, J lost 5 bases, and 19 bases lay in between. The CDR3 is 14 residues long. The CDR3 DNA reads as TGTGCCAGGACCTCCGGTGAGGGGTTTGAGACCCAGTACTTC. It encodes CARTSGEGFETQYF.

The CDR3 loop is CASSGQIGGSEQFF. Here the CDR3 DNA reads TGTGCCAGCAGTGGACAAATTGGTGGGAGTGAGCAGTTCTTC. This chain uses TRBV2 with TRBJ2-1; D is perhaps TRBD2 (5 bases). CDR3 length: 14 residues. Trimming took off 4 bases at V and 9 bases at J, with 16 bases between the two ends. Germline CDR1 reads SNHLY; CDR2 reads FYNNEI.

The chain is built from TRBV12-5 and TRBJ2-2; 15 nucleotides agree with TRBD2. The J segment lost 4 bases and the V segment lost 7 bases, leaving 7 bases of the junction unmatched. CDR1 LGHNT and CDR2 FRNRAP come from the germline V gene. This CDR3 spans 17 amino acids. CDR3 sequence reads: CASAGLAGGPVTGELFF. Here the CDR3 DNA reads TGTGCTAGTGCCGGACTAGCGGGAGGGCCGGTCACCGGGGAGCTGTTTTTT.

Turning to this clone: Other DNA sequences in this specimen translate into the identical CDR3. The chain recombines TRBV4-1 with TRBJ2-5, with 9 positions matching TRBD1. Germline CDR1 is MGHRA and CDR2 is YSYEKL. With V trimmed by 2 bases and J by 3 bases, 1 base remained unmatched. CDR3 length: 14 residues. DNA of the CDR3: TGCGCCAGCAGCCAAAGACAGGGGGAAGAGACCCAGTACTTC. Translating gives CASSQRQGEETQYF.

This chain uses TRBV4-1 with TRBJ1-2; a weak D match, TRBD1 (5 bases). Trimming took off 6 bases at V and 4 bases at J, with 18 bases between the two ends. The CDR3 loop spans 15 amino acids. The germline gives CDR1 MGHRA, CDR2 YSYEKL. CDR3 DNA: TGCGCCAGCAGGGAACAGGACGGGGCATCCTATGGCTACACCTTC. This encodes CASREQDGASYGYTF.

V is TRBV5-1 and J is TRBJ2-7, with D possibly being TRBD1 (6 bases). The V gene lost 0 bases and the J gene lost 3 bases, with 13 bases spanning the gap. This CDR3 contains 15 residues. The germline gives CDR1 SGHRS, CDR2 YFSETQ. The DNA for the CDR3 is TGCGCCAGCAGCTTGGAGGGGGACACATACTACGAGCAGTACTTC. Protein: CASSLEGDTYYEQYF.

The V gene is TRBV30, the J gene TRBJ2-7, with TRBD2 matching over 12 bases. Germline assignment: CDR1 GTSNPN and CDR2 SVGIG (reference sequence). The CDR3 runs to 16 residues. Unmatched junction bases numbered 7, after V lost 4 bases and J lost 0 bases. CDR3 residues: CAWIGLAGKSSYEQYF. DNA of the CDR3: TGTGCCTGGATTGGACTAGCGGGAAAGAGCTCCTACGAGCAGTACTTC.

The chain couples TRBV6-6 to TRBJ2-7; 9 nucleotides line up with TRBD1. The germline gives CDR1 MNHNY, CDR2 SVGAGI (reference sequence). Trimming cost V 8 bases and J 5 bases; bases outside gene matches: 10. This CDR3 comprises 14 residues. The DNA of the CDR3 is TGTGCCAGCGAAACTGACAGGGGGGTCAACGAGCAGTACTTC. Translating gives CASETDRGVNEQYF.

The J gene is TRBJ1-1, the V gene TRBV7-8; D gene ambiguous. There are 12 residues in the CDR3. The germline V and J ends were trimmed by 5 bases and 6 bases, with 10 bases remaining between them. Looked up from germline, CDR1 is SGHVS and CDR2 is FQNEAQ. The CDR3 nucleotides are TGTGCCAGCAGCGAACTCCGCTCTGAAGCTTTCTTT. Translating it yields CASSELRSEAFF.

This clone showed up just once. The chain joins TRBV5-4 to TRBJ2-7, with 8 bases identical to TRBD2. CDR1 SGHNT and CDR2 YYREEE come from the germline V gene (reference sequence). The CDR3 is made up of 14 amino acids. V shed 1 base, J shed 3 bases, and the junction held 3 bases outside the gene matches. CDR3 protein: CASSLRGGFYEQYF. Written as DNA, the CDR3 is TGTGCCAGCAGCTTGCGGGGGGGCTTCTACGAGCAGTACTTC.